This T cell receptor (beta chain) was captured by sequencing in a study of Graves' ophthalmopathy and Graves' hyperthyroidism. Amplification targeted the TCR beta CDR3 regions, with RNA transcripts as the source material. The library came from an HTBI-primed first-round RT-PCR and a second-round multiplex PCR. TCRdb used MiXCR to reprocess the multiplex PCR reads, holding one entry per CDR3 protein. Of around 1,200,000 distinct CDR3 sequences in the sample, roughly two fifths are singletons; the top ten hold 11%. The table lists this clonotype with many counts. This receptor was obtained from an adult man with Graves' hyperthyroidism. The sequencing input was peripheral blood or thyroid tissue (not recorded which).

CDR3 DNA: TGTGCCAGCAGCTTGGGTAGGACAGGGGGACAAGAGACCCAGTACTTC. Protein sequence: CASSLGRTGGQETQYF. The rearrangement joins TRBV5-8 to TRBJ2-5; 10 bases agree with TRBD1. The CDR3 is 16 amino acids. V was pared by 0 bases and J by 2 bases, with 4 bases of the junction left unmatched. The V gene's germline CDR1 is SGHTS and CDR2 YDEGEE.